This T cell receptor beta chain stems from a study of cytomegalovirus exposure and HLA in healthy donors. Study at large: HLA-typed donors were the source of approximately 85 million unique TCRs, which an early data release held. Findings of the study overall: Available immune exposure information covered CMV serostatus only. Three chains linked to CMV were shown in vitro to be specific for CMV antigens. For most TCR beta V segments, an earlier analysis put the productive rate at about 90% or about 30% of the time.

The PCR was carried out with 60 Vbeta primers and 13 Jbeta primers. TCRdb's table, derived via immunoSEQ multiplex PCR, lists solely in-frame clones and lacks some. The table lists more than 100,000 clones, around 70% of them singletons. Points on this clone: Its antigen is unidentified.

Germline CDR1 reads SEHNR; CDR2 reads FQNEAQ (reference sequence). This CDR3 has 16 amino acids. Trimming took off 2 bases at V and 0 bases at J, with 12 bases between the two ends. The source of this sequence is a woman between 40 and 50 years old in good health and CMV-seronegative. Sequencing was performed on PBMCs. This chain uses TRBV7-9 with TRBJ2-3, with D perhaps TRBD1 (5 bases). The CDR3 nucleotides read TGTGCCAGCAGCTTATCGGACCCAGGGAGCACAGATACGCAGTATTTT. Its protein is CASSLSDPGSTDTQYF.